The 20 T cell receptor beta chains given below trace back to one sample, sequenced in a study of shared clonotypes between healthy human individuals. The repertoire was sequenced with immunoSEQ multiplex PCR; TCRdb's copy has only in-frame clones and lacks some. In the table there are some 2.1 million clones, around 96% of which are singletons. It was CD45RO-negative cells, positively selected for CCR7, that made up naive CD8 cells, with terminally differentiated effector memory CD45RA+ cells excluded. Material for sequencing was naive CD8+ T cells sorted from blood. All receptors come from a man in his late teens or twenties in good health.

The chain joins TRBV6-5 to TRBJ1-1; D gene uncertain. With 2 bases removed from V and 5 bases from J, the gap between germline ends came to 12 bases. CDR1 is MNHEY, CDR2 SVGAGI, per germline. The CDR3 sequence is 14 residues long. The CDR3 region has the DNA TGTGCCAGCAGTTACCTGATGCTAGGGACTGAAGCTTTCTTT. Encoded protein: CASSYLMLGTEAFF.

This chain links TRBV27 with TRBJ2-7, with D maybe TRBD1 (5 bases). The V end lost 2 bases, the J end lost 0 bases, and 11 bases lay between the germline ends. The CDR3 loop spans 15 amino acids. Germline lookup yields CDR1 MNHEY and CDR2 SMNVEV (reference sequence). The CDR3 region is CASSLGQLSSYEQYF. CDR3 bases: TGTGCCAGCAGTTTAGGACAACTATCCTCCTACGAGCAGTACTTC.

The sample holds many counts of this clone. The chain carries TRBV7-9 and TRBJ1-2; 8 nucleotides match TRBD1. The CDR3 totals 13 residues. Germline V gene lookup returns CDR1 SEHNR and CDR2 FQNEAQ (reference sequence). The V segment lost 5 bases and the J segment 8 bases; nucleotides outside the gene matches: 7. The CDR3 reads CASSGTTGDGYTF. Here the CDR3 DNA reads TGTGCCAGCAGCGGGACGACAGGGGACGGCTACACCTTC.

The chain is built from TRBV6-1 and TRBJ1-5, with 9 bases aligning to TRBD1. Germline CDR1 is MNHNS and CDR2 is SASEGT. This CDR3 region has 16 residues. V lost 2 bases, J lost 6 bases, and 8 bases stayed unmatched. In DNA form, the CDR3 reads TGTGCCAGCAGTGAAACCGGGACAGGGTTCCGTCAGCCCCAGCATTTT. Encoded protein: CASSETGTGFRQPQHF.

This clone was counted a few times. The chain combines TRBV27 with TRBJ1-6; 12 bases line up with TRBD1. J gave up 10 bases and V 5 bases, and 6 bases lay outside the gene matches. Germline assignment: CDR1 MNHEY and CDR2 SMNVEV (reference sequence). The CDR3 spans 15 residues. The CDR3 region has the DNA TGTGCCAGCAGTGTCACCGGGACAGGGGGCTCACCCCTCCACTTT. This translates into CASSVTGTGGSPLHF.

The V gene is TRBV7-3, the J gene TRBJ1-1; 9 bases fit TRBD1. The CDR3 length is 14 residues. Germline-derived CDR1 and CDR2 are SGHTA and FQGTGA. V gave up 4 bases and J gave up 8 bases; unmatched junction bases: 8. The CDR3 nucleotides are TGTGCCAGCAGCTCTACCGGGACAGGGAAGGAAGCTTTCTTT. Protein product: CASSSTGTGKEAFF.

This clone was seen once. V gene TRBV4-3 combines with J gene TRBJ2-2, with TRBD2 identical over 16 bases. V gave up 4 bases and J gave up 9 bases; unmatched junction bases: 5. From germline, CDR1 is LGHNA and CDR2 YSLEER. The length of the CDR3 is 16 residues. The CDR3 DNA follows: TGCGCCAGCAGCCCGGGACTAGCGGGAGGGCCCTGGGAGCTGTTTTTT. This codes for CASSPGLAGGPWELFF.

To note about this clone: Other DNA sequences in the sample encode the same CDR3. The rearrangement joins TRBV4-1 to TRBJ2-7; 7 bases line up with TRBD1. The germline V gene encodes CDR1 MGHRA and CDR2 YSYEKL. V lost 2 bases to trimming and J lost 0 bases; unmatched junction nucleotides: 4. The CDR3 length is 15 residues. The chain's CDR3 is CASSQSTGRSYEQYF. CDR3 coding DNA: TGCGCCAGCAGCCAATCGACAGGGCGCTCCTACGAGCAGTACTTC.

The rearrangement joins TRBV13 to TRBJ1-6, with D possibly being TRBD1 (5 bases). This CDR3 is built from 12 residues. In germline, CDR1 is PRHDT, CDR2 FYEKMQ (reference sequence). V was pared by 5 bases and J by 13 bases, with 12 bases between. Here the CDR3 DNA reads TGTGCCAGCAGCCAACAGGAAGGGCCCCTCCACTTT. Its translation: CASSQQEGPLHF.

The chain combines TRBV6-1 with TRBJ2-7; possibly TRBD1 or TRBD2 for D (5 bases each). The CDR3 is 16 residues long. CDR1 and CDR2 from the germline V gene are MNHNS and SASEGT. Trimming pared 4 bases from V and 0 bases from J, leaving 16 bases between. As DNA, the CDR3 is TGTGCCAGCAGTGTCCTAAAGGGGAGCCCCTCCTACGAGCAGTACTTC. Encoded protein: CASSVLKGSPSYEQYF.

The chain carries TRBV4-3 and TRBJ2-7, with 8 bases aligning to TRBD2. V lost 2 bases and J lost 2; bases outside the gene matches: 5. CDR3 size: 15 residues. Germline CDR1 reads LGHNA; CDR2 reads YSLEER. CDR3 residues: CASSQTPGLAYEQYF. The CDR3 region has the DNA TGCGCCAGCAGCCAAACACCGGGACTAGCCTACGAGCAGTACTTC.

The J gene is TRBJ2-1, the V gene TRBV7-8; no clear D. V was cut by 2 bases and J by 5 bases, with 7 bases left in between. CDR3 length: 13 residues. CDR1 is SGHVS, CDR2 FQNEAQ, per germline. Here the CDR3 DNA reads TGTGCCAGCAGCTTATATGTGAACAATGAGCAGTTCTTC. It yields the protein CASSLYVNNEQFF. Using reference TRBV7-8 and TRBJ2-1 for the parts outside the CDR3, the full variable domain is GAGVSQSPRYKVAKRGQDVALRCDPISGHVSLFWYQQALGQGPEFLTYFQNEAQLDKSGLPSDRFFAERPEGSVSTLKIQRTQQEDSAVYLCASSLYVNNEQFFGPGTRLTVL.

This chain connects TRBV28 to TRBJ2-7, with TRBD2 as a possible D gene (6 bases). V shed 3 bases and J shed 2 bases, with 17 bases lying between them. Germline CDR1 is MDHEN and CDR2 is SYDVKM. This CDR3 has 16 residues. The CDR3 is CASSLSNREPTYEQYF. Here the CDR3 DNA reads TGTGCCAGCAGTTTGTCCAACCGGGAGCCTACCTACGAGCAGTACTTC.

Remarks on this clone: Other DNA sequences from this sample encode an identical CDR3 as well. This chain connects TRBV7-9 to TRBJ2-7; maybe TRBD1 (5 bases). The CDR3 sequence is 12 residues long. The V gene lost 0 bases and the J gene lost 6 bases, with 6 bases spanning the gap. Germline V gives CDR1 SEHNR, CDR2 FQNEAQ (reference sequence). The CDR3 DNA follows: TGTGCCAGCAGCTTAGCTGGGGCCGAGCAGTACTTC. Protein: CASSLAGAEQYF.

On this clone itself: Other nucleotide sequences from this sample produce the same CDR3. The genes are TRBV30 and TRBJ2-7, with TRBD2 as a possible D gene (5 bases). This CDR3 has 13 residues. Germline V CDR1 and CDR2: GTSNPN, SVGIG (reference sequence). V lost 5 bases and J lost 0, with 11 bases in between. This CDR3 is CAWSLGSSYEQYF. The CDR3 nucleotides are TGTGCCTGGTCTCTGGGGAGCTCCTACGAGCAGTACTTC. The complete variable domain, with remaining parts taken from reference TRBV30 and TRBJ2-7, reads SQTIHQWPATLVQPVGSPLSLECTVEGTSNPNLYWYRQAAGRGLQLLFYSVGIGQISSEVPQNLSASRPQDRQFILSSKKLLLSDSGFYLCAWSLGSSYEQYFGPGTRLTVT.

The V call is TRBV5-1, the J call TRBJ2-2, with TRBD2 identical over 13 bases. V lost 0 bases to trimming and J lost 2 bases; unmatched junction nucleotides: 7. The CDR3 has 19 amino acids. Per germline, CDR1 SGHRS and CDR2 YFSETQ. CDR3 DNA sequence: TGCGCCAGCAGCTTGGTCGGGACTAGCGGGGACGATAACACCGGGGAGCTGTTTTTT. Translating it yields CASSLVGTSGDDNTGELFF.

This chain uses TRBV15 with TRBJ2-7; D possibly corresponds to TRBD1 (5 bases). The CDR3 consists of 15 residues. CDR1 and CDR2 (germline): LNHNV, YYDKDF (reference sequence). V was clipped by 3 bases and J by 0 bases, with 12 bases between them. CDR3 DNA: TGTGCCACCAGCAGGACAGAGTTCTCCTCCTACGAGCAGTACTTC. Translated, it gives CATSRTEFSSYEQYF.

The rearrangement uses TRBV13 and TRBJ2-4, with D possibly matching TRBD1 (6 bases). Germline V gene data show CDR1 as PRHDT and CDR2 as FYEKMQ (reference sequence). This CDR3 contains 13 residues. The germline V and J ends were trimmed by 7 bases and 4 bases, with 11 bases remaining between them. In DNA form, the CDR3 reads TGTGCCAGCACCGGGACACCAAAAAACATTCAGTACTTC. This sequence encodes CASTGTPKNIQYF. Filled out from reference TRBV13 and TRBJ2-4, the complete variable domain reads AAGVIQSPRHLIKEKRETATLKCYPIPRHDTVYWYQQGPGQDPQFLISFYEKMQSDKGSIPDRFSAQQFSDYHSELNMSSLELGDSALYFCASTGTPKNIQYFGAGTRLSVL.

The chain employs TRBV19 and TRBJ1-1; no definite D call. The CDR3 is 14 amino acids. CDR1 LNHDA and CDR2 SQIVND come from the germline V gene (reference sequence). The V gene lost 5 bases and the J gene lost 1 base, with 11 bases spanning the gap. As DNA, the CDR3 is TGTGCCAGTAGTGCTGACACCGCGAACACTGAAGCTTTCTTT. Its protein is CASSADTANTEAFF.

The chain combines TRBV5-1 with TRBJ2-5; 7 bases match TRBD2. Trimming at V came to 1 base and at J to 2 bases, leaving 8 bases not matched to a gene. Germline-derived CDR1 and CDR2 are SGHRS and YFSETQ. There are 16 residues in the CDR3. DNA for the CDR3: TGCGCCAGCAGCTTGTGGGGCGGGAGTGGGCAAGAGACCCAGTACTTC. It is translated as CASSLWGGSGQETQYF.